This is a list of T cell receptor beta chains from one sample in a study of blood T cell repertoires in COVID-19. Clones were sequenced by immunoSEQ multiplex PCR, and TCRdb holds only the in-frame ones, with some missing. Of 95,000 to 150,000 clones in the sample, 90% were seen once. Material: peripheral blood. These receptor sequences come from an older woman with COVID-19, enrolled during active disease. Both conserved end residues are part of each CDR3. The D gene is left open where the match is weak. Rows may omit the clone size; those that give it use once, few, many or a size class.

D gene	clone size	V gene	J gene	CDR3 DNA	CDR3 protein
TRBD1	NA	TRBV6-5	TRBJ1-2	TGTGCCAGCAGTTACTCGACCCGGGACAGGGGTTATGGCTACACCTTC	CASSYSTRDRGYGYTF
NA	NA	TRBV29-1	TRBJ1-2	TGCAGCGTTGAAGCGCGGCAGCTTTCCACCTTC	CSVEARQLSTF
TRBD1	once	TRBV5-8	TRBJ2-3	TGTGCCAGCAGCTTGGCGGGACAGGGCTTAGATACGCAGTATTTT	CASSLAGQGLDTQYF
NA	NA	TRBV27	TRBJ2-6	TGTGCCAGCAGTTTAATCTCCCCTGGGGCCAACGTCCTGACTTTC	CASSLISPGANVLTF
NA	NA	TRBV19	TRBJ1-1	TGTGCCAGTAGTGCCCAGACAGGCTCGGACACTGAAGCTTTCTTT	CASSAQTGSDTEAFF
TRBD1	few	TRBV7-2	TRBJ1-4	TGTGCCAGCAGCTGGACAACAGGGGCTCTCAATGAAAAACTGTTTTTT	CASSWTTGALNEKLFF
TRBD1	NA	TRBV30	TRBJ1-6	TGTGCCTGGAGTGCCGGACAGGGCTGGAATTCACCCCTCCACTTT	CAWSAGQGWNSPLHF
TRBD1	NA	TRBV9	TRBJ2-7	TGTGCCAGCAGCGTATTTGCAGGGGGTTCCTACGAGCAGTACTTC	CASSVFAGGSYEQYF
TRBD1	NA	TRBV19	TRBJ2-2	TGTGCCAGTAGTAGGGGACAGTACACCGGGGAGCTGTTTTTT	CASSRGQYTGELFF
TRBD1	few	TRBV19	TRBJ2-5	TGTGCCAGTACGTCAACGACAGGGAGATTAGAGACCCAGTACTTC	CASTSTTGRLETQYF
NA	NA	TRBV5-4	TRBJ2-5	TGTGCCAGCAGCTTACTTGGAGGAGAGACCCAGTACTTC	CASSLLGGETQYF
NA	NA	TRBV11-2	TRBJ1-5	TGTGCCAGCAGCCAGGTTAGCAATCAGCCCCAGCATTTT	CASSQVSNQPQHF
TRBD1	NA	TRBV4-3	TRBJ1-4	TGCGCCAGCAGCGTACAGGGGCCGTGGATGTCTAATGAAAAACTGTTTTTT	CASSVQGPWMSNEKLFF
TRBD1	NA	TRBV19	TRBJ1-1	TGTGCCAGTAGTAAGGCTAGGACAGGGGGCACTGAAGCTTTCTTT	CASSKARTGGTEAFF
TRBD1	once	TRBV2	TRBJ1-2	TGTGCCAGCAGAACCGGGACAGCGGATGGCTACACCTTC	CASRTGTADGYTF
NA	NA	TRBV7-2	TRBJ1-2	TGTGCCAGCAGCCCCGTTGGGGAGCTCTATGGCTACACCTTC	CASSPVGELYGYTF
TRBD1	NA	TRBV10-3	TRBJ1-1	TGTGCCATCAGTGAGACTAGGACAGGGATCACCCAAGAAGCTTTCTTT	CAISETRTGITQEAFF
NA	NA	TRBV27	TRBJ1-3	TGTGCCAGCCGGGGGAGCTCTGGAAACACCATATATTTT	CASRGSSGNTIYF
NA	NA	TRBV10-3	TRBJ1-2	TGTGCCATCAAAGCACAGGGCTCCTATGGCTACACCTTC	CAIKAQGSYGYTF
NA	NA	TRBV19	TRBJ2-4	TGTGCCAGTAGTATGAGTGAGCGCGCAGCCAAAAACATTCAGTACTTC	CASSMSERAAKNIQYF
NA	NA	TRBV15	TRBJ1-3	TGTGCCACCAGCAGAGATCTCCTCTCTGGAAACACCATATATTTT	CATSRDLLSGNTIYF
NA	NA	TRBV5-6	TRBJ1-2	TGTGCCAGCAGCTTGGGGTCCCGGGACATCTATGGCTACACCTTC	CASSLGSRDIYGYTF
TRBD1	NA	TRBV29-1	TRBJ1-2	TGCAGCGTTGAAAACATACAGGGGACCTATGGCTACACCTTC	CSVENIQGTYGYTF
NA	NA	TRBV5-4	TRBJ2-5	TGTGCCAGCAGCTCAGGGTTTGGGACCCAGTACTTC	CASSSGFGTQYF
TRBD1	NA	TRBV6-5	TRBJ2-5	TGTGCCAGCAGTTCCCAGGGGGCGAGAGAGACCCAGTACTTC	CASSSQGARETQYF
TRBD1	NA	TRBV13	TRBJ2-3	TGTGCCAGCAGCTTATCAGGGGGTAGCACAGATACGCAGTATTTT	CASSLSGGSTDTQYF
TRBD1	NA	TRBV5-1	TRBJ1-2	TGCGCCAGCAGCTTGAACGAAGGGGACAGATCCTATGGCTACACCTTC	CASSLNEGDRSYGYTF
NA	NA	TRBV7-8	TRBJ2-7	TGTGCCAGCAGCTTAGCGCAGGGGTTTAGTTACGAGCAGTACTTC	CASSLAQGFSYEQYF
NA	NA	TRBV6-5	TRBJ2-2	TGTGCCAGCAGCGTACAGGGTTACACCGGGGAGCTGTTTTTT	CASSVQGYTGELFF
TRBD1	NA	TRBV2	TRBJ2-3	TGTGCCAGCAGTGAGAGAATTTGGACAGGACAGGGCACAGATACGCAGTATTTT	CASSERIWTGQGTDTQYF
NA	NA	TRBV9	TRBJ2-1	TGTGCCAGCAGCGTGGGGGGAGCAGACAATGAGCAGTTCTTC	CASSVGGADNEQFF
NA	NA	TRBV4-1	TRBJ2-7	TGCGCCAGCAGCCAAGATCCGGGTCGTCGCGAGCAGTACTTC	CASSQDPGRREQYF
NA	few	TRBV6-5	TRBJ1-6	TGTGCCAGCAGCCTCGGGGGAACGAGATCACCCCTCCACTTT	CASSLGGTRSPLHF
TRBD1	NA	TRBV27	TRBJ1-2	TGTGCCAGCAGCCCTAGACAGGGTCACTATGGCTACACCTTC	CASSPRQGHYGYTF
TRBD1	NA	TRBV11-2	TRBJ1-1	TGTGCCAGCAGCGTAGACAGGGGGCCCCTGAACACTGAAGCTTTCTTT	CASSVDRGPLNTEAFF
TRBD1	NA	TRBV19	TRBJ1-3	TGTGCCAGCATCCGGGACAGCTCTGGAAACACCATATATTTT	CASIRDSSGNTIYF
TRBD2	NA	TRBV7-3	TRBJ2-5	TGTGCCAGCAGCCCTAGCGGGGGGGCCGGAGAGACCCAGTACTTC	CASSPSGGAGETQYF
NA	NA	TRBV9	TRBJ1-2	TGTGCCAGCAGCGTAGTTCCAGGGCCGCAAAATGGCTACACCTTC	CASSVVPGPQNGYTF
NA	NA	TRBV5-1	TRBJ1-6	TGCGCCAGCAGCTTGGCCGACGGACGGGGTTCACCCCTCCACTTT	CASSLADGRGSPLHF
TRBD1	NA	TRBV20-1	TRBJ1-3	TGCAGTGCTAGTATCGGACAGGGATTTATCTCTGGAAACACCATATATTTT	CSASIGQGFISGNTIYF
NA	NA	TRBV6-6	TRBJ2-7	TGTGCCAGCAGTCTTGCGAAATGGGGGGTCTCCTACGAGCAGTACTTC	CASSLAKWGVSYEQYF
TRBD2	NA	TRBV24-1	TRBJ2-5	TGTGCCACCAGTGATCCTACTAGCGGGGGACAAGAGACCCAGTACTTC	CATSDPTSGGQETQYF